Listed below are T cell receptor beta chains from one sample, sequenced in a study of blood T cell repertoires in COVID-19. Measured with immunoSEQ multiplex PCR; TCRdb has only the in-frame clones, and not every one. The sample gives approximately 100,000 clones, around 83% of which show up once; 2.5% to 4% is in the top ten. The specimen sequenced was peripheral blood. The source of these receptors is a woman older than 75 with active or convalescent COVID-19. CDR3s include the opening cysteine and the closing phenylalanine or tryptophan. The D gene is left open where the match is weak. Some rows mark clone size as missing; the rest say once, few, many or name a class of expanded clone.

NA,NA,TRBV6-5,TRBJ2-1,TGTGCCAGCAGTACCTCGCCAGGATCAGATGAGCAGTTCTTC,CASSTSPGSDEQFF
TRBD1,NA,TRBV18,TRBJ1-1,TGTGCCAGCTCACCGGGACAGGGTACTGAAGCTTTCTTT,CASSPGQGTEAFF
TRBD1,NA,TRBV5-1,TRBJ2-7,TGCGCCAGCAGCTCGGGACAGTTAGGCCCCGCCGAGCAGTACTTC,CASSSGQLGPAEQYF
NA,NA,TRBV19,TRBJ1-5,TGTGCCAGTAGTATAGGTAAGGACACTACCCTTCTGCCTCAGCCCCAGCATTTT,CASSIGKDTTLLPQPQHF
TRBD1,NA,TRBV5-1,TRBJ1-1,TGCGCCAGCAGCTTGGGCGGGACAGGGGGCTTCACTGAAGCTTTCTTT,CASSLGGTGGFTEAFF
NA,few,TRBV3-1/TRBV3-2,TRBJ1-4,TGTGCCAGCAGCCAAGTTTCGGGAAATGAAAAACTGTTTTTT,CASSQVSGNEKLFF
NA,NA,TRBV7-3,TRBJ2-1,TGTGCCAGCAGCCCTGGTTTGAGGAATGAGCAGTTCTTC,CASSPGLRNEQFF
NA,NA,TRBV5-8,TRBJ2-3,TGTGCCAGCAGCCTCGGACTTAGCCTCCTATCCGCGCAGTATTTT,CASSLGLSLLSAQYF
TRBD1,few,TRBV7-9,TRBJ1-6,TGTGCCAGCAGTCAATCCGGGACAGATAATTCACCCCTCCACTTT,CASSQSGTDNSPLHF
NA,once,TRBV12-3/TRBV12-4,TRBJ2-2,TGTGCCTCGAACAGGGACCGCACCGGGGAGCTGTTTTTT,CASNRDRTGELFF
NA,NA,TRBV5-1,TRBJ2-5,TGCGCCAGCAGTTTAGTTTCAGAGACCCAGTACTTC,CASSLVSETQYF
NA,NA,TRBV6-1,TRBJ1-2,TGTGCCAGCAGTGAAAAGGGGGGGCCTAACTATGGCTACACCTTC,CASSEKGGPNYGYTF
TRBD2,few,TRBV27,TRBJ2-1,TGTGCCAGCAGTGCAACTAGCGGGGGGAAGCAGTTCTTC,CASSATSGGKQFF
TRBD1,NA,TRBV7-9,TRBJ2-5,TGTGCCAGCACACAACAGGGGAATAGCCAAGAGACCCAGTACTTC,CASTQQGNSQETQYF
TRBD1,NA,TRBV27,TRBJ1-2,TGTGCCAGCAGTTTACGGGACAGGGACATCTATGGCTACACCTTC,CASSLRDRDIYGYTF
NA,NA,TRBV21-1,TRBJ2-3,TGTGCCAGCAGCACGGACTTCCGGACAGGAGGCACAGATACGCAGTATTTT,CASSTDFRTGGTDTQYF
NA,NA,TRBV28,TRBJ1-5,TGTGCCAGCAGTTTAGGAGGGGACCATCAGCCCCAGCATTTT,CASSLGGDHQPQHF
TRBD1,NA,TRBV11-2,TRBJ1-2,TGTGCCAGCAGCCCCCTGACAGGGGAAGCGGGAGGCTACACCTTC,CASSPLTGEAGGYTF
TRBD1,NA,TRBV5-1,TRBJ2-7,TGCGCCAGCAGCGGCGGGACAGGACCCTACGAGCAGTACTTC,CASSGGTGPYEQYF
NA,NA,TRBV6-5,TRBJ1-2,TGTGCCAGCAGTTTACTCCTATATGGCTACACCTTC,CASSLLLYGYTF
NA,NA,TRBV7-2,TRBJ1-5,TGTGCCAGCAGCTTAGAAGGCAGGTTGAGCAATCAGCCCCAGCATTTT,CASSLEGRLSNQPQHF
NA,NA,TRBV4-1,TRBJ1-2,TGCGCCAGCAGCTCCATCCATGGACAGCTCTATGGCTACACCTTC,CASSSIHGQLYGYTF
NA,NA,TRBV28,TRBJ2-7,TGTGCCAGCAGTTTATCATCCTCCTACGAGCAGTACTTC,CASSLSSSYEQYF
NA,NA,TRBV19,TRBJ1-5,TGTGCCAGTAGTTCACCGCGGACAGAAAAGAGAAGCAATCAGCCCCAGCATTTT,CASSSPRTEKRSNQPQHF
TRBD2,few,TRBV25-1,TRBJ2-2,TGTGCCAGCTCCCGAGCCGGGGGGACGAACACCGGGGAGCTGTTTTTT,CASSRAGGTNTGELFF
NA,NA,TRBV9,TRBJ1-6,TGTGCCAGCAGCGTAGACCCCTTAGCCAATTCACCCCTCCACTTT,CASSVDPLANSPLHF
TRBD2,NA,TRBV14,TRBJ2-1,TGTGCCAGCAGCCCAGGGACTAGCGGGAGGCCCTTTTTTAGTGAGCAGTTCTTC,CASSPGTSGRPFFSEQFF
TRBD2,few,TRBV7-2,TRBJ2-3,TGTGCCAGCAGCGCAAATGGGCTAGCGGGAGGGACGCAGTATTTT,CASSANGLAGGTQYF
NA,NA,TRBV7-2,TRBJ1-1,TGTGCCAGCAGCTTACTAGGATTCTCGAACACTGAAGCTTTCTTT,CASSLLGFSNTEAFF
NA,NA,TRBV11-1,TRBJ1-2,TGTGCCAGCAGCTTAACCGACGGGAACTATGGCTACACCTTC,CASSLTDGNYGYTF
TRBD1,NA,TRBV5-1,TRBJ1-6,TGCGCCAGCAGCGCCCGGGACAGGAATTCACCCCTCCACTTT,CASSARDRNSPLHF
NA,NA,TRBV6-5,TRBJ2-1,TGTGCCAGCAGTTACTCGCGTTTGAGGGGGTTCGATGAGCAGTTCTTC,CASSYSRLRGFDEQFF
NA,few,TRBV3-1/TRBV3-2,TRBJ1-3,TGTGCCAGCAGCGGACGGACAGCCTCTGGCAACACCATATATTTT,CASSGRTASGNTIYF
NA,NA,TRBV28,TRBJ2-7,TGTGCCAGCAGTTTAGGGGGGTACTCCTACGAGCAGTACTTC,CASSLGGYSYEQYF
TRBD1,NA,TRBV30,TRBJ1-2,TGTGCCTGGAGAATCCAGGGGGTGTTGAACTATGGCTACACCTTC,CAWRIQGVLNYGYTF
NA,once,TRBV10-1,TRBJ2-5,TGCGCCAGCAGTGAGTCCCCCGGATTACTCAGGGAGACCCAGTACTTC,CASSESPGLLRETQYF